This passage covers 7 T cell receptor beta chains from one sample sequenced in a study of T cell responses to AZD1222 COVID-19 vaccine. TCRdb keeps only in-frame clones here, not all; method: immunoSEQ multiplex PCR. This sample has over 45,000 clones, with approximately 83% found just once. The source was peripheral blood, collected on day 0 of AZD1222 vaccination. These receptors originate from an adult in good health.

The chain combines TRBV27 with TRBJ2-2; TRBD1 aligns across 9 bases. CDR3 length: 17 amino acids. V lost 6 bases to trimming and J lost 6 bases; unmatched junction nucleotides: 14. The germline V gene encodes CDR1 MNHEY and CDR2 SMNVEV (reference sequence). CDR3 DNA: TGTGCCAGCAGCAAGGGCCCGCGACAGGGGGTTTCCGGGGAGCTGTTTTTT. Amino acid sequence: CASSKGPRQGVSGELFF.

The genes are TRBV27 and TRBJ1-2; D might be TRBD1 (5 bases). Germline V gene lookup returns CDR1 MNHEY and CDR2 SMNVEV (reference sequence). The CDR3 is 16 residues long. V was clipped by 5 bases and J by 1 base, with 17 bases between them. CDR3 coding DNA: TGTGCCAGCAGTCGGAGAACGGGACCGAGTAACTATGGCTACACCTTC. This gives the protein CASSRRTGPSNYGYTF.

This clone has just one count. V gene TRBV3-1 (or the pseudogene TRBV3-2) combines with J gene TRBJ1-1; possibly TRBD1 for D (6 bases). This CDR3 has 13 residues. Trimming left V 4 bases short and J 6 bases short, with 12 bases between. Germline V gene lookup returns CDR1 LGHDT and CDR2 YNNKEL (reference sequence). The DNA of the CDR3 is TGTGCCAGCAGCCTATCAGGGGTGTCTGAAGCTTTCTTT. Its translation: CASSLSGVSEAFF.

This chain joins TRBV19 and TRBJ1-5; 9 nucleotides match TRBD1. The V gene end was trimmed by 4 bases and the J gene end by 6 bases; junction bases not matched to a gene: 13. The CDR3 is 17 residues long. Germline V gives CDR1 LNHDA, CDR2 SQIVND (reference sequence). CDR3: CASSTVLGGTGRQPQHF. The CDR3 nucleotides are TGTGCCAGTAGTACAGTACTAGGGGGGACAGGGCGTCAGCCCCAGCATTTT.

The V and J genes are TRBV6-5 and TRBJ1-6; no clear D gene. Trimming removed 5 bases from V and 10 bases from J, with 12 bases in between. Germline CDR1 and CDR2: MNHEY and SVGAGI. The CDR3 covers 13 residues. The CDR3 sequence is CASSRNRESPLHF. CDR3 in DNA: TGTGCCAGCAGTAGAAACCGAGAATCACCCCTCCACTTT.

V is TRBV5-1 and J is TRBJ1-1; 10 nucleotides align to TRBD1. The V gene end was trimmed by 4 bases and the J gene end by 0 bases; junction bases not matched to a gene: 6. The CDR3 consists of 16 residues. The V gene's germline CDR1 is SGHRS and CDR2 YFSETQ. The CDR3 nucleotides read TGCGCCAGCAGCAGGGGGACAGGGGTTATGAACACTGAAGCTTTCTTT. Amino acids: CASSRGTGVMNTEAFF.

The chain uses TRBV29-1 and TRBJ1-5; 7 bases are shared with TRBD1. J lost 5 bases, V lost 8 bases, and 9 bases had no gene match. Per germline, CDR1 SQVTM and CDR2 ANQGSEA. CDR3 size: 13 residues. In DNA, the CDR3 is TGCAGCACTCGGGACAGCGACGATCAGCCCCAGCATTTT. It specifies CSTRDSDDQPQHF. Full variable domain (missing parts from reference TRBV29-1 and TRBJ1-5): SAVISQKPSRDICQRGTSLTIQCQVDSQVTMMFWYRQQPGQSLTLIATANQGSEATYESGFVIDKFPISRPNLTFSTLTVSNMSPEDSSIYLCSTRDSDDQPQHFGDGTRLSIL.